The clone carrying this TCR beta chain was found once. Germline CDR1 SGDLS, CDR2 YYNGEE. V was trimmed by 0 bases and J by 4 bases, leaving 10 bases between them. This CDR3 spans 15 amino acids. The data were taken from a study of shared clonotypes between healthy human individuals. Produced via immunoSEQ multiplex PCR; TCRdb's table is partial and in-frame only. The table includes some 1,900,000 clones, approximately 94% detected once. Naive CD8 cells lacked CD45RO, underwent positive selection for CCR7 and left out terminally differentiated effector memory CD45RA+ cells. The clonotype comes from a man aged 18-30 years in good health. Material: naive CD8+ T cells sorted from blood. The chain links TRBV9 to TRBJ1-4, with D unclear. CDR3 coding DNA: TGTGCCAGCAGCGTAGATGGCAGCCGTAATGAAAAACTGTTTTTT. Translation gives CASSVDGSRNEKLFF.